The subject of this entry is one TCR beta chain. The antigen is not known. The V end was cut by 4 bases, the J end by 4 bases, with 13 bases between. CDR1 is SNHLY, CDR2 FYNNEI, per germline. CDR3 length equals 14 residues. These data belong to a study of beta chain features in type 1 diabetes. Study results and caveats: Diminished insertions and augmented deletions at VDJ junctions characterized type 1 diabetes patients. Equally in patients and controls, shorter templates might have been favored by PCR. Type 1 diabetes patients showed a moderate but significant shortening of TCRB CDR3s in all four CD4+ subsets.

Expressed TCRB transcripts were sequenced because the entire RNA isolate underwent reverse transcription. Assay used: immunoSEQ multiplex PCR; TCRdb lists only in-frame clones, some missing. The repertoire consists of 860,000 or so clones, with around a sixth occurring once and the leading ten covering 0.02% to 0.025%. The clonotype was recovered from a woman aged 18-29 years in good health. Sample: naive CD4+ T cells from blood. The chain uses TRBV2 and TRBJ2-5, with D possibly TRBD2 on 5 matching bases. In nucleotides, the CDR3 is TGTGCCAGCAGTGTAGGGAGTGTCCCAGAGACCCAGTACTTC. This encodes CASSVGSVPETQYF.